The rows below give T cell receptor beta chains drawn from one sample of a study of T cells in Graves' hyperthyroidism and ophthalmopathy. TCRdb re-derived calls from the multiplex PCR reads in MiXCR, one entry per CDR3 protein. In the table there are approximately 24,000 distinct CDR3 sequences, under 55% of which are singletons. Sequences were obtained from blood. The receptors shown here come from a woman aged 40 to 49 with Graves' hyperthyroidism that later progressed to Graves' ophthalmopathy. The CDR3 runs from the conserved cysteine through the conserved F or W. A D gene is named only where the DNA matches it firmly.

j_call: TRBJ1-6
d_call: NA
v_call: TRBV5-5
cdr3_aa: CASSLFRGNSPLHF

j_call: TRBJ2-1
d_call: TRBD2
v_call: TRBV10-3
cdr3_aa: CAISEGLAGYNEQFF

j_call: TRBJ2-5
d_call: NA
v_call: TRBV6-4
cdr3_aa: CASEGRGETQYF

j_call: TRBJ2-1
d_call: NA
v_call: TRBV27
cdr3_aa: CASSLNYHEQFF

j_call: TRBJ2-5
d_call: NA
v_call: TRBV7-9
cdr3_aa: CASSSAERRETQYF

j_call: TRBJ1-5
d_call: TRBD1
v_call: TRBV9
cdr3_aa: CASSVPGQGSQPQHF

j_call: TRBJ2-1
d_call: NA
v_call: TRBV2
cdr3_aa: CASGAGDTAYNEQFF

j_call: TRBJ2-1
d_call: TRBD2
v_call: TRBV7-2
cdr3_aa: CASSTGRGLVGNEQFF

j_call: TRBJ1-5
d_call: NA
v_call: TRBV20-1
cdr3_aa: CSAQAPTGSQPQHF

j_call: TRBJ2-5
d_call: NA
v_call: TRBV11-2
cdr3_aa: CASSSDRRETQYF